This entry concerns a single T cell receptor beta chain. Germline V gene lookup returns CDR1 KGHDR and CDR2 SFDVKD. There are 18 residues in the CDR3. The germline V and J ends were trimmed by 4 bases and 4 bases, with 24 bases remaining between them. The sample is drawn from a study of blood T cell repertoires in COVID-19. Whole-study context: Sources were T cells, B-cell-depleted T cells, or PBMCs; the material itself was cDNA or gDNA.

Sequencing was performed with immunoSEQ multiplex PCR; in TCRdb, only in-frame clones are kept and a portion is missing. The table has approximately 280,000 clones, around nine tenths seen once. Sequencing was carried out using peripheral blood. This chain links TRBV24-1 with TRBJ2-5, with a tentative D call TRBD1 (5 bases). The sequence came from a man between 35 and 55 years old with acute or convalescent COVID-19. The DNA for the CDR3 is TGTGCCACCAGTGACCCTTCGGATGGGGCGCAGTATACAGAGACCCAGTACTTC. Its translation: CATSDPSDGAQYTETQYF.